The TCR beta chain described here comes from a study of breast tumors, draining lymph nodes, adjacent tissues. Samples came from axillary lymph nodes draining the breast cancer. TCRdb processed the multiplex PCR reads anew with MiXCR; each CDR3 protein has one entry. The table has 120,000 or so distinct CDR3 sequences, 20% seen once; the top ten hold about 3.5%. About this clonotype: The antigen is not known.

With V trimmed by 3 bases and J by 2 bases, 2 bases remained unmatched. This CDR3 is built from 14 residues. Germline CDR1 WNHNN, CDR2 SYGVQD (reference sequence). Study-level findings and limits: Data fit most tumor T cells coming from lymph node, expanding in tumor.

The sequenced sample consisted of axillary lymph node tissue. The chain carries TRBV10-1 and TRBJ1-1; the match to TRBD1 covers 8 bases. The clonotype was recovered from a female donor with breast cancer. Some clones in this sample may be carry-over from other donors' samples. Here the CDR3 reads CASSDGQGNTEAFF. The CDR3 region has the DNA TGCGCCAGCAGTGACGGACAGGGAAACACTGAAGCTTTCTTT.